One sample yielded the 26 T cell receptor beta chains listed below, sequenced in a study of T cell repertoires in cytomegalovirus infection. TCRdb used MiXCR to reprocess the reads, holding one entry per CDR3 protein. The table has under 450,000 distinct CDR3 sequences, about 32% seen once; the top ten hold approximately 13%. Antigens for these TCRs are unknown. The material sequenced was cultured PBMCs, taken from culture after CMV antigen stimulation. These receptors came from a human donor in good health (CMV status not recorded). Some clones in this sample may be carry-over from other donors' samples.

The sample holds a few counts of this clonotype. The DNA of the CDR3 is TGTGCCAGCATGGGGCGTTTGGATTCACCCCTCCACTTT. The encoded protein is CASMGRLDSPLHF. The chain is built from TRBV25-1 and TRBJ1-6, with a weak D call TRBD1 (5 bases). V lost 7 bases to trimming and J lost 8 bases, with 12 bases between them. The CDR3 spans 13 residues. Germline V lookup: CDR1 MGHDK, CDR2 SYGVNS.

The CDR3 is CSAREAGTANSPLHF. The DNA of the CDR3 is TGCAGTGCTAGAGAAGCCGGGACAGCAAATTCACCCCTCCACTTT. The rearrangement links TRBV20-1 to TRBJ1-6, with TRBD1 identical over 7 bases. CDR3 length equals 15 residues. With V trimmed by 0 bases and J by 7 bases, 6 bases remained unmatched. In germline, CDR1 is DFQATT, CDR2 SNEGSKA (reference sequence).

This chain joins TRBV3-1 and TRBJ1-5; no reliable D call. Germline-derived CDR1 and CDR2 are LGHDT and YNNKEL (reference sequence). Trimming stripped 0 bases from V and 7 bases from J, with 4 bases between. There are 12 residues in the CDR3. The CDR3, as DNA: TGTGCCAGCAGCCAAGAGGGGCAGCCCCAGCATTTT. Encoded protein: CASSQEGQPQHF.

The chain uses TRBV7-4 and TRBJ2-1, with a weak D call TRBD2 (5 bases). This CDR3 is 12 amino acids long. The V gene's germline CDR1 is SGHVT and CDR2 SQSDAQ. Trimming removed 5 bases from V and 10 bases from J, with 12 bases in between. The CDR3 DNA follows: TGTGCCAGCAGCAAGCTCCGGGGAGAGCAGTTCTTC. As protein: CASSKLRGEQFF.

The chain is built from TRBV11-2 and TRBJ1-1; no firm D call. The CDR3 extends over 13 amino acids. CDR1 is SGHAT, CDR2 FQNNGV, per germline. The V end was cut by 2 bases, the J end by 3 bases, with 7 bases between. CDR3 residues: CASSLQSYTEAFF. The CDR3 nucleotides read TGTGCCAGCAGCTTACAAAGCTACACTGAAGCTTTCTTT. The variable domain in full, completed from reference TRBV11-2 and TRBJ1-1, reads EAGVAQSPRYKIIEKRQSVAFWCNPISGHATLYWYQQILGQGPKLLIQFQNNGVVDDSQLPKDRFSAERLKGVDSTLKIQPAKLEDSAVYLCASSLQSYTEAFFGQGTRLTVV.

In the case of this clonotype: At one end, the junction sequence differs from germline, possibly due to a read error. The chain couples TRBV18 to TRBJ1-6; 10 nucleotides align to TRBD1. The CDR3 sequence is 14 residues long. CDR1 is KGHSH and CDR2 is LQKENI in the germline V gene. The CDR3 nucleotides read TGTGCCAGCTCCCAAGACAGGGGGCATTCACCCCCCCACTTT. Translated, it gives CASSQDRGHSPPHF.

This clonotype was counted between two and nine times. V and J are TRBV7-2 and TRBJ2-2, with TRBD1 matching over 7 bases. The V gene end was trimmed by 5 bases and the J gene end by 5 bases; junction bases not matched to a gene: 8. The length of the CDR3 is 15 residues. Germline V gene data show CDR1 as SGHTA and CDR2 as FQGNSA. The CDR3 loop is CASSRDRAETGELFF. The CDR3 region has the DNA TGTGCCAGCAGCCGCGACAGGGCAGAGACCGGGGAGCTGTTTTTT.

This clonotype has just a few counts. CDR3 amino acids: CASSSQHMNTEAFF. CDR3 sequence (DNA): TGTGCCAGCAGCTCCCAACATATGAACACTGAAGCTTTCTTT. The chain employs TRBV7-2 and TRBJ1-1; D call uncertain. Between the trimmed V and J ends, which lost 4 bases and 0 bases, there was a span of 9 bases. Germline assignment: CDR1 SGHTA and CDR2 FQGNSA. The CDR3 has 14 amino acids.

This clonotype was counted between two and nine times. The CDR3 DNA sequence: TGTGCCAGCAGTCATCCGTTCTACGAGCAGTACGTC. Translated, it gives CASSHPFYEQYV. The V gene is TRBV6-2 or TRBV6-3, the J gene TRBJ2-7; no reliable D call. The CDR3 contains 12 residues. V was pared by 5 bases and J by 3 bases, with 8 bases between. CDR1 and CDR2 (germline): MNHEY, SVGEGT.

This clonotype showed up just a few times. As DNA, the CDR3 is TGTGCCAGCAGTTTAACAGGGAATCTTGCTGGAAACACCATATATTTT. Its protein product is CASSLTGNLAGNTIYF. The chain couples TRBV28 to TRBJ1-3, with D possibly matching TRBD1 (6 bases). The V and J ends lost 2 bases and 2 bases respectively, with 13 bases between them. Germline V lookup: CDR1 MDHEN, CDR2 SYDVKM. CDR3 length: 16 residues. Using reference TRBV28 and TRBJ1-3 for the parts outside the CDR3, the full variable domain is DVKVTQSSRYLVKRTGEKVFLECVQDMDHENMFWYRQDPGLGLRLIYFSYDVKMKEKGDIPEGYSVSREKKERFSLILESASTNQTSMYLCASSLTGNLAGNTIYFGEGSWLTVV.

The V and J genes are TRBV6-5 and TRBJ2-1; TRBD2 matches at 13 bases. The V and J ends lost 6 bases and 5 bases, in that order; junction bases with no gene match: 4. Germline V CDR1 and CDR2: MNHEY, SVGAGI. This CDR3 region has 15 residues. This chain's CDR3 is CASSWTSGSDNEQFF. CDR3 in DNA: TGTGCCAGCAGCTGGACTAGCGGGAGTGACAATGAGCAGTTCTTC.

This clonotype showed up many times. The chain joins TRBV7-2 to TRBJ2-2; D not resolved. This CDR3 region has 12 residues. CDR1 and CDR2 (germline): SGHTA, FQGNSA. V lost 5 bases to trimming and J lost 7 bases, with 8 bases between them. CDR3 DNA: TGTGCCAGCAGCAGGGCTGGCGGGGAGCTGTTTTTT. This translates into CASSRAGGELFF.

The chain uses TRBV7-2 and TRBJ1-3; D is unclear. The CDR3 is made up of 18 amino acids. The germline gives CDR1 SGHTA, CDR2 FQGNSA. V gave up 6 bases and J gave up 2 bases, with 23 bases separating them. CDR3 protein: CASRPQLPLYEAGNTIYF. The CDR3 coding sequence is TGTGCCAGCAGACCACAGCTTCCCCTATACGAGGCTGGAAACACCATATATTTT.

Only a few counts were recorded for this clonotype. The J gene is TRBJ2-2, the V gene TRBV12-5, with 9 bases identical to TRBD2. In germline, CDR1 is LGHNT, CDR2 FRNRAP. CDR3 length equals 17 residues. The V segment lost 1 base and the J segment 0 bases; nucleotides outside the gene matches: 3. The CDR3 nucleotides read TGTGCTAGTGGTTTGGATATAGCGGGGGCGAACACCGGGGAGCTGTTTTTT. It codes for CASGLDIAGANTGELFF.

Details on this clonotype: A clone one base away is much larger, so this may be a read error. This rearrangement joins TRBV7-2 to TRBJ2-1; 14 nucleotides agree with TRBD2. The germline gives CDR1 SGHTA, CDR2 FQGNSA. CDR3 length equals 16 residues. The CDR3 sequence is CGSSLAGTSGGVEQFF. CDR3 nucleotides: TGTGGCAGCAGCTTAGCCGGGACTAGCGGGGGTGTTGAGCAGTTCTTC.

This clonotype was observed a handful of times. In DNA, the CDR3 is TGTGCCAGCAGTCCGGCCGGACAGGGTGAATTCCACGAGCAGTACTTC. Protein product: CASSPAGQGEFHEQYF. The chain uses TRBV28 and TRBJ2-7, with 8 bases aligning to TRBD1. This CDR3 is 16 amino acids long. With V trimmed by 5 bases and J by 5 bases, 14 bases remained unmatched. Germline CDR1 is MDHEN and CDR2 is SYDVKM.

This clonotype was found a few times. V usage is TRBV7-2 and J usage is TRBJ2-7; D is unclear. The CDR3 totals 11 residues. Germline CDR1 is SGHTA and CDR2 is FQGNSA. V lost 6 bases, J lost 2 bases, and 5 bases lay in between. The CDR3 sequence is CASRDAYEQYV. The DNA for the CDR3 is TGTGCCAGCAGGGACGCCTACGAGCAGTACGTC.

V usage is TRBV15 and J usage is TRBJ2-5; no reliable D call. This CDR3 region has 12 residues. V was pared by 1 base and J by 4 bases, with 4 bases between. Germline V CDR1 and CDR2: LNHNV, YYDKDF (reference sequence). The CDR3 DNA sequence: TGTGCCACCAGCAGAGCAAGAGAGACCCAGTACTTC. This translates into CATSRARETQYF.

This clonotype has a handful of counts. V gene TRBV7-6 combines with J gene TRBJ2-7; D remains ambiguous. Germline lookup yields CDR1 SGHVS and CDR2 FNYEAQ. Deletions cut 2 bases from V and 3 bases from J, with 8 bases between. There are 13 residues in the CDR3. CDR3 protein: CASSLPGIYEQYV. The CDR3 bases are TGTGCCAGCAGCTTACCGGGCATCTACGAGCAGTACGTC.

This clonotype has more than one count but fewer than ten. V is TRBV28 and J is TRBJ2-7; D is perhaps TRBD1 (5 bases). The CDR3 spans 14 residues. The V and J ends lost 6 bases and 0 bases respectively, with 12 bases between them. CDR1 is MDHEN and CDR2 is SYDVKM in the germline V gene. CDR3: CASRLTGSSYEQYF. Written as DNA, the CDR3 is TGTGCCAGCAGACTAACAGGTTCCTCCTACGAGCAGTACTTC.

This clonotype was seen more than once but under ten times. V and J are TRBV7-2 and TRBJ1-1; D not resolved. V lost 6 bases, J lost 0 bases, and 11 bases lay in between. The CDR3 sequence is 14 residues long. Germline V gene data show CDR1 as SGHTA and CDR2 as FQGNSA. The CDR3 here is CASRPRTLNTEAFF. The CDR3 DNA reads TGTGCCAGCAGGCCACGGACCTTGAACACTGAAGCTTTCTTT. Full variable domain (missing parts from reference TRBV7-2 and TRBJ1-1): GAGVSQSPSNKVTEKGKDVELRCDPISGHTALYWYRQSLGQGLEFLIYFQGNSAPDKSGLPSDRFSAERTGGSVSTLTIQRTQQEDSAVYLCASRPRTLNTEAFFGQGTRLTVV.

The V gene is TRBV19, the J gene TRBJ2-5; D not resolved. Looked up from germline, CDR1 is LNHDA and CDR2 is SQIVND (reference sequence). Trimming shortened V by 3 bases and J by 4 bases, and 12 bases separated the two germline ends. This CDR3 region has 14 residues. CDR3 DNA sequence: TGTGCCAGTAGTATTGGTCAAGGCGGAGAGACCCAGTACTTC. It codes for CASSIGQGGETQYF.

J is TRBJ1-5 and V is TRBV6-6; 7 bases match TRBD1. J gave up 4 bases and V 6 bases, and 6 bases lay outside the gene matches. Per germline, CDR1 MNHNY and CDR2 SVGAGI (reference sequence). This CDR3 is 14 amino acids long. The CDR3 loop is CASRTGTANQPQHF. CDR3 coding DNA: TGTGCCAGCAGAACCGGGACAGCGAATCAGCCCCAGCATTTT.

The chain combines TRBV6-1 with TRBJ2-5; D unclear. V lost 0 bases and J lost 4, with 12 bases in between. Germline V lookup: CDR1 MNHNS, CDR2 SASEGT. The CDR3 consists of 15 residues. CDR3 amino acids: CASSEARSVAETQYF. CDR3 bases: TGTGCCAGCAGTGAAGCTCGGAGCGTCGCAGAGACCCAGTACTTC.

The V and J genes are TRBV5-4 and TRBJ2-3; D not certain. CDR3 length equals 15 residues. Germline values: CDR1 SGHNT, CDR2 YYREEE (reference sequence). Trimming pared 0 bases from V and 0 bases from J, leaving 8 bases between. The CDR3: CASSLERQSTDTQYF. The CDR3 DNA sequence: TGTGCCAGCAGCTTGGAGCGCCAAAGCACAGATACGCAGTATTTT.

This chain uses TRBV18 with TRBJ2-7; unclear D gene. V was cut by 0 bases and J by 4 bases, with 7 bases left in between. The germline gives CDR1 KGHSH, CDR2 LQKENI. The CDR3 extends over 13 amino acids. The CDR3 spells CASSPPEPYEQYF. For the CDR3, the DNA is TGTGCCAGCTCACCACCCGAGCCTTACGAGCAGTACTTC.